These T cell receptor beta chains were read from a single sample in a study of blood T cells in healthy people across ages. TCRdb reprocessed the 5' RACE reads with MiXCR, giving one entry per CDR3 protein. The sample shows roughly 800,000 distinct CDR3 sequences, 58% of them seen only once. Sequenced: blood. These receptors originate from a man aged 25-40 years in good health. The conserved cysteine and the conserved F or W are not part of the CDR3 here. Clone size is not always given. Where it is, it says once, few, many or a class for expanded clones.

>11|TRBV7-3|many|TRBJ2-3
ASSLGLGDTQY
>16|TRBV28|-|TRBJ2-7
ASSSLLEPPGLAPEQY
>12|TRBV28|-|TRBJ2-5
ASTPDRFIYERY
>14|TRBV20-1|-|TRBJ2-7
SARGRLAEDIYEQY
>12|TRBV30|few|TRBJ2-1
AWRRPGVVNEQF
>15|TRBV5-1|-|TRBJ2-7
ASSEFIDSLTGTEQY
>11|TRBV7-3|-|TRBJ2-5
ASSLSSSGTQY
>14|TRBV9|once|-
ASSVGSGGGAETQY
>11|TRBV6-2/TRBV6-3|-|-
ASSLAGDETQY
>16|TRBV5-1|few|TRBJ2-1
ASSLPPDSGGAGNEQF
>11|TRBV20-1|few|TRBJ2-5
SATGGSEETQY
>10|TRBV29-1|-|TRBJ1-1
SADPLRTEAF
>13|TRBV2|-|TRBJ2-7
ASSEGTASSYEQY
>11|TRBV6-5|-|TRBJ1-5
ASSYSYSGPQH
>12|TRBV12-3/TRBV12-4|once|TRBJ1-6
ASSLSDANSPLH
>14|TRBV7-9|-|TRBJ2-5
ASSSRGSSRSGEQY
>12|TRBV28|-|-
ASTSPVVAYEQY
>12|TRBV15|-|TRBJ2-2
ATSRDVSTGELF
>12|TRBV4-3|few|TRBJ2-1
ASGNRGGGNEQF
>14|TRBV7-8|-|TRBJ2-7
ASSSRGGSGAYEQY
>16|TRBV6-1|few|TRBJ2-1
ATSIGAGVKRGRETQF
>12|TRBV7-8|-|TRBJ2-3
ASSFITIRDTQY
>12|TRBV13|-|TRBJ1-1
ASNSRVLRTEAF
>11|TRBV7-2|-|TRBJ2-5
ASSGGNYNEQY
>13|TRBV9|-|TRBJ2-7
ASSGNGTSVAEQY
>10|TRBV29-1|-|TRBJ1-2
SGDYLNYGYT
>13|TRBV4-1|once|TRBJ2-7
ASSQVLQGDHEQY
>15|TRBV11-2|-|TRBJ2-5
ASSDRRTGHSKETQY
>15|TRBV7-6|-|TRBJ2-6
ASSSGQGSSGANVLT
>11|TRBV29-1|-|TRBJ2-5
SVGWQMEETQY
>17|TRBV4-3|-|TRBJ2-3
ASSQDAGNRGSSTDTQY
>11|TRBV11-1|few|TRBJ2-3
ASSPGGSRTQY
>11|TRBV29-1|many|TRBJ2-7
SVRTSGSDEQY
>15|TRBV7-9|-|TRBJ1-2
ASSLASLLGGNYGYT
>13|TRBV27|-|TRBJ2-7
ASSRGDPSSYEQY
>15|TRBV3-1|-|TRBJ1-2
ASSQQGGTTDSYGYT
>12|TRBV7-2|few|TRBJ1-2
ASSFDGGFASYT
>12|TRBV3-1|-|TRBJ2-1
ASSQPSGAGEQF
>10|TRBV11-2|-|TRBJ1-2
ASSLYREGYT
>11|TRBV7-9|-|TRBJ1-1
ASSSRLGGVAF
>12|TRBV28|few|TRBJ2-4
ASSGGVEKNIQY
>16|TRBV7-2|few|TRBJ2-5
ASSLVTSGAILGVPQY
>14|TRBV20-1|-|TRBJ2-1
SASFADLSSYNEQF
>10|TRBV20-1|-|TRBJ2-1
SASGSANEQF
>15|TRBV11-2|-|TRBJ2-2
ASSPLGGTRYTGELF
>12|TRBV5-5|-|-
ASSLGRTVYEQY
>13|TRBV28|-|TRBJ1-2
ASSVPGGAHYGYT
>12|TRBV7-2|-|TRBJ2-1
ASSRGFSRNEQF
>11|TRBV7-2|many|TRBJ2-1
ASSLTSAREQF
>14|TRBV25-1|-|TRBJ2-1
ASSRDLTSGANEQF
>11|TRBV7-2|once|TRBJ1-6
ASSGTKNSPLH
>15|TRBV4-2|-|TRBJ2-3
ASSQRPSGLVADTQY
>15|TRBV20-1|-|TRBJ2-3
SARNNWASGVADTQY
>11|TRBV29-1|few|TRBJ1-1
SDRKGRDAEAF
>13|TRBV3-1|few|TRBJ2-3
ASSQEGDTVDTQY
>12|TRBV12-3/TRBV12-4|few|TRBJ1-4
ASRNRATNEKLF
>13|TRBV7-2|-|TRBJ2-5
ASSWTSGGGETQY
>12|TRBV9|few|TRBJ2-3
ASSRTGAGNTQY
>14|TRBV12-3/TRBV12-4|-|TRBJ1-6
ASRRQVGARNSPLH
>11|TRBV25-1|few|TRBJ2-1
ATREFGRNEQF